This T cell receptor beta chain appears in the sequencing data of a study of blood T cell repertoires in COVID-19 (dated by TCRdb to the early 2020s). Broadly, across the study: Samples from collaborators originated in the United States, Italy and Spain and spanned both the acute and convalescent phases of COVID-19. The material from the prospective study consisted of cDNA or gDNA derived from T cells, B-cell-depleted T cells, or PBMCs. Samples were obtained from the ongoing ImmuneRACE study (first 160 participants) and from over a thousand subjects provided by 6 global collaborators. Nearly every sample came with metadata listing a de-identified subject ID, COVID-19 status, age in years and sex. The repertoires were released in a freely available public database meant as a resource for research on the immune response to SARS-CoV-2. HLA class I and class II types, where available, came from metadata supplied by the sample provider rather than from assay-based typing. Deeply sampled blood TCRbeta repertoires from subjects exposed to, actively infected with, or recovered from COVID-19 were included in the dataset. General study outcomes and caveats: How much clinical and demographic metadata was included differed by source and by participant, and the metadata was provided uncurated.

Details on this clone: What this receptor recognizes is not known. Nothing much larger sits one base from this clone, and base qualities are not available.

Participants in the prospective study were aged about 18 to 90 years, lived in over 20 United States geographic areas, and enrolled through a virtual design. To assign participants to cohorts, the prospective study relied on clinical history that participants themselves reported in a screening survey and a study questionnaire. In the prospective study, whole blood, serum and a nasopharyngeal or oropharyngeal swab were collected from each participant by mobile phlebotomists. Prospective study participants could optionally give additional blood draws and questionnaires over a roughly 2-month period. Before DNA extraction, blood samples from the prospective study were shipped at room temperature or frozen. Taken from the germline V gene, the CDR1 and CDR2 loops are SGHRS and YFSETQ. A distance of 11 bases separates the germline ends of V and J, which lose 4 bases and 2 bases respectively. The CDR3 holds 14 amino acids from the cysteine to the phenylalanine. The entry retains the CDR3 DNA only, 42 bases that are in frame from base 1.

The immunoSEQ Assay, a bias-controlled multiplex PCR, was used to amplify TCRbeta CDR3 regions from genomic DNA. Regarding the original processing steps: The number of nucleated cells in each sample was estimated by amplification of reference gene primers within the assay. Sequence reads were collapsed and filtered to measure the absolute abundance of every unique TCRbeta CDR3 rearrangement. Productive Simpson clonality was computed per sample as the square root of Simpson's diversity index over productive rearrangements. This immuneACCESS table, as held by TCRdb, lists in-frame sequences with V and J called but not all clones. Of the missing ones, under half trace to an unresolved V gene in checked studies; the others have no known cause. That table is the source of V, J and clone size, and D and trimming were worked out from the DNA. Within this sample are roughly 250,000 clones, with 86% of them counted one time only. The ten largest clones capture 3.3% of the sample.

The chain employs TRBV5-1 and TRBJ2-3; matching of 5 bases hints at TRBD1 as the D gene. The sequenced sample consisted of PBMCs or T cells enriched from blood (not recorded which). This sequence was found in a woman in her thirties or forties with acute COVID-19. The nucleotide sequence reads as follows: TGCGCCAGCAGCCGTGAAGGGGACACAGATACGCAGTATTTT. The translation is CASSREGDTDTQYF. Extended through the reference TRBV5-1 and TRBJ2-3 proteins, this CDR3 yields the full variable domain: KAGVTQTPRYLIKTRGQQVTLSCSPISGHRSVSWYQQTPGQGLQFLFEYFSETQRNKGNFPGRFSGRQFSNSRSEMNVSTLELGDSALYLCASSREGDTDTQYFGPGTRLTVL.